This T cell receptor (beta chain) was sequenced during a study of cytomegalovirus exposure and HLA in healthy donors. The study ran its PCR with 60 Vbeta and 13 Jbeta primers. This table comes from immunoSEQ multiplex PCR, and its TCRdb copy is limited to in-frame clones, with some not included. Of about 130,000 clones in the sample, roughly three quarters were seen once. The study's findings and limits: Many donors carried some public TCRs, although rarity characterized most TCR sequences.

Per germline, CDR1 SGDLS and CDR2 YYNGEE. Trimming removed 4 bases from V and 4 bases from J; junction bases left unmatched: 7. The CDR3 extends over 14 amino acids. Points on this clone: Antigen specificity is unknown.

This chain links TRBV9 with TRBJ1-1; the match to TRBD1 covers 7 bases. Sequencing used PBMCs. The sequence was collected from a male donor in good health and CMV-seronegative. CDR3 nucleotides: TGTGCCAGCAGCCTTGGGACAGCTACCACTGAAGCTTTCTTT. Translated, it gives CASSLGTATTEAFF.